This T cell receptor beta chain is from a study of a mutant IDH1 vaccine in newly diagnosed glioma. The wider study: Treated patients had a mean age of approximately 40 years and an approximately 62% male, around 38% female split. Beforehand, treatment had been radiotherapy, temozolomide, or both; the majority received both. General study findings and limits: Researchers report vaccine-induced immune responses in about 93% of patients.

The assay was immunoSEQ multiplex PCR, and TCRdb's table has in-frame clones only and misses some. The sample yields over 80,000 clones, over 85% seen once. Time point given: baseline, week 1 (first vaccination visit). Noted treatment: pre-vaccination baseline after standard-of-care therapy. About this clone: As yet, its antigen is unknown.

The V gene's germline CDR1 is SNHLY and CDR2 FYNNEI. V was trimmed by 8 bases and J by 5 bases, leaving 7 bases between them. There are 11 residues in the CDR3. This TCR was sampled from a woman aged 50 to 65 with glioma. Sequences were derived from PBMCs, sampled from a glioma patient treated with radiotherapy, temozolomide or both. The rearrangement links TRBV2 to TRBJ2-1, with D tentatively TRBD2 (6 bases). The CDR3 DNA reads as TGTGCCAGCGGGACTCACAATGAGCAGTTCTTC. This encodes CASGTHNEQFF.